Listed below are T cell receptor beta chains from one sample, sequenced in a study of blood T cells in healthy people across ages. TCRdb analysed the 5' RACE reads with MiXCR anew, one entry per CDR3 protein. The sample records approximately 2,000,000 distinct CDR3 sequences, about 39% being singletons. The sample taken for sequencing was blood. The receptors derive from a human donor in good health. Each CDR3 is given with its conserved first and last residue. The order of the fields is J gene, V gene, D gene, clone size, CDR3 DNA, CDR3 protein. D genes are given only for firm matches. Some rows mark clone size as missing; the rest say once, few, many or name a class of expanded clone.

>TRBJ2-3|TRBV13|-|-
TGTGCCAGCAGCCGAGGGGGAACCGCAGATACGCAGTATTTT
CASSRGGTADTQYF
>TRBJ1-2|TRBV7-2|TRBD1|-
TGTGCCAGCAGCAGCGACAGGGTATTTTATGGCTACACCTTC
CASSSDRVFYGYTF
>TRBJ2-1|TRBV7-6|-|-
TGTGCCAGCAGCTTAACAGCGGACTCCTACAATGAGCAGTTCTTC
CASSLTADSYNEQFF
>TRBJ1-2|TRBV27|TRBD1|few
TGTGCCAGCAGTATCCGGACAGGGTTTAATGGCTACACCTTC
CASSIRTGFNGYTF
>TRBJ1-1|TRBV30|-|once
TGTGCCTGGAGTCCGGGGACTGAAGCTTTCTTT
CAWSPGTEAFF
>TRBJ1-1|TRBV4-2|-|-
TGTGCCAGCAGCCAGGTCGGCGGGGTGGAAGCTTTCTTT
CASSQVGGVEAFF
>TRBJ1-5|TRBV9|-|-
TGTGCCAGCAGCTCCCACCGACAGGCCAGCAATCAGCCCCAGCATTTT
CASSSHRQASNQPQHF
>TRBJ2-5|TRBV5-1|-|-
TGCGCCAGCAGTGCAATCGGGGACGAGCGGTACTTC
CASSAIGDERYF
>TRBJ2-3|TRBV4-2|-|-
TGTGCCAGCAGCCAAGAGATTGCTGAGGGCGCAGATACGCAGTATTTT
CASSQEIAEGADTQYF
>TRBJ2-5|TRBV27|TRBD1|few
TGTGCCAGCAGTCCCTACAGGGGCCGCGTAGAGACCCAGTACTTC
CASSPYRGRVETQYF
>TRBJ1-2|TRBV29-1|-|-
TGCAGCGTTGTTGATGAAGGCTATGGCTACACCTTC
CSVVDEGYGYTF
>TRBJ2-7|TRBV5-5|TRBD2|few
TGTGCCAGCAGCTTGGCCAGCGTAATACTCCCGGGACTAGTCGACGAGCAGTACTTC
CASSLASVILPGLVDEQYF
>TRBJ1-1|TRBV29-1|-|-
TGCAGCGTTGAATCTGGTTGGGGGCTGGGGATGAACACTGAAGCTTTCTTT
CSVESGWGLGMNTEAFF
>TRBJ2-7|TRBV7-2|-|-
TGTGCCAGCAGCTTAGGACAGGTATCCGAGCAGTACTTC
CASSLGQVSEQYF
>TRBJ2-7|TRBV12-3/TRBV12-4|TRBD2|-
TGTGCCAGCAGTTTAAGCAGCGGGGGTGCAAATGAGCAGTACTTC
CASSLSSGGANEQYF
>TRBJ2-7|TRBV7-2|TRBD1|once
TGTGCCAGCAGCGCTCACTTAGGGACAGGGACCTACGAGCAGTACTTC
CASSAHLGTGTYEQYF
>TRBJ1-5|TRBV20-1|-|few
TGCAGTGCTAATAGGGGAAGAAATCAGCCCCAGCATTTT
CSANRGRNQPQHF
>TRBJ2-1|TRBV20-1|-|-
TGCAGTGCTAGAGCGGCGGACCATTCCTACAATGAGCAGTTCTTC
CSARAADHSYNEQFF
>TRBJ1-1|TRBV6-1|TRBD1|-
TGTGCCAGCAGTGAGGCGGCGGCAGGGGGCACTGAAGCTTTCTTT
CASSEAAAGGTEAFF
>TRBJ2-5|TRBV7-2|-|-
TGTGCCAGCAGCCCAGGAAACGGCATCCCGCAAGAGACCCAGTACTTC
CASSPGNGIPQETQYF
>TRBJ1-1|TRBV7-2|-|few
TGTGCCAGCAGACCAAGCTCGGGAGCGGGCACTGAAGCTTTCTTT
CASRPSSGAGTEAFF
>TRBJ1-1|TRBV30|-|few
TGTGCCTGGAGTCTATCCTTGGGGGTCACTGAAGCTTTCTTT
CAWSLSLGVTEAFF
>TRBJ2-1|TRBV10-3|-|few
TGTGCCATCAGTGATGGCCTCGAAAATGAGCAGTTCTTC
CAISDGLENEQFF
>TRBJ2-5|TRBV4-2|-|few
TGTGCCAGCAGCCAAGCCCAATCCGGGACAATCCAAGAGACCCAGTACTTC
CASSQAQSGTIQETQYF
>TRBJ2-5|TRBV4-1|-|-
TGCGCCAGCACAAAGGCCTACCTGACCGGGTCCCAAGAGACCCAGTACTTC
CASTKAYLTGSQETQYF
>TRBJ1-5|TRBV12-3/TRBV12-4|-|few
TGTGCCAGCAGTTTATCAAGTCAGCCCCAGCATTTT
CASSLSSQPQHF
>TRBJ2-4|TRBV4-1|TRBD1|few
TGCGCCAGCAGCCAAGATGACAGGGGGCCTTGGAACATTCAGTACTTC
CASSQDDRGPWNIQYF
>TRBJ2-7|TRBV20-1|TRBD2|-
TGCAGTGCTACACGACTTAGCGGGGGCCCCTACGAGCAGTACTTC
CSATRLSGGPYEQYF
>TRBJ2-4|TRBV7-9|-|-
TGTGCCAGCAGCCCCATGTGGGGACGAGAAAACATTCAGTACTTC
CASSPMWGRENIQYF
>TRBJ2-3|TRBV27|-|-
TGTGCCAGCAGTTGGGACGAACATAATACGCAGTATTTT
CASSWDEHNTQYF
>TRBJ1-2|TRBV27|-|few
TGTGCCAGCAGTCCCCCCTTACCGCTTTGGGGCTACACCTTC
CASSPPLPLWGYTF
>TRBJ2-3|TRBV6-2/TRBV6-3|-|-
TGTGCCAGCAGTAACCGGGACTTTAGAACTGATACGCAGTATTTT
CASSNRDFRTDTQYF
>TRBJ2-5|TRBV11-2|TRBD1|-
TGTGCCAGCAGCTCCTGGACAGGGGCGGAGACCCAGTACTTC
CASSSWTGAETQYF
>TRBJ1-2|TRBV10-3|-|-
TGTGCCATCAGTGGGCAGATCTTGAACTATGGCTACACCTTC
CAISGQILNYGYTF
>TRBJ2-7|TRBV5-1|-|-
TGCGCCAGCAGCCCTAGGCGGGTGGACAATGAGCAGTACTTC
CASSPRRVDNEQYF
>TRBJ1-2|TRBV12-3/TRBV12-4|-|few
TGTGCCAGCAGTCAGGACAGCTTCCCTTATGGCTACACCTTC
CASSQDSFPYGYTF
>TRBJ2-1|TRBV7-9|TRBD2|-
TGTGCCAGCAGCTCGGGGGGGGCCTACAATGAGCAGTTATTC
CASSSGGAYNEQLF
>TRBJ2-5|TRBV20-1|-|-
TGCAGTGCTAGAGATGGGGGCGGGGCACAAGAGACCCAGTACTTC
CSARDGGGAQETQYF
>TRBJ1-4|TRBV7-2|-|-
TGTGCCAGCAGCTTCAACCCGGGCGAAAAACTGTTTTTT
CASSFNPGEKLFF
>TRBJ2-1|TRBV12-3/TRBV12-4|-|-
TGTGCCAGCAGGGGACGCAATGAGCAGTTCTTC
CASRGRNEQFF
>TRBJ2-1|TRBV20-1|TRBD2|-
TGCAGTGCTGGACCCAGGACTAGCGGGGGTAATGAGCAGTTCTTC
CSAGPRTSGGNEQFF
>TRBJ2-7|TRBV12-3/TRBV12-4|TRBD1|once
TGTGCCAGCAGTCCCACGGGACAGGAGGCCTACGAGCAGTACTTC
CASSPTGQEAYEQYF
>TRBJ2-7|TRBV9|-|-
TGTGCCAGCAGCCTATCAGGGGTATCGGACGAGCAGTACTTC
CASSLSGVSDEQYF
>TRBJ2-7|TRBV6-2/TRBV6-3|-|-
TGTGCCAGCAGCAAACGACAGGCCTCCTACGAGCAGTACTTC
CASSKRQASYEQYF
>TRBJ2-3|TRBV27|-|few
TGTGCCAGCAGTTTACTCGGCAAGACAGATACGCAGTATTTT
CASSLLGKTDTQYF
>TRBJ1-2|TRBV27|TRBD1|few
TGTGCCAGCAGTTACGGACCCGGGACAGGGTATGGCTACACCTTC
CASSYGPGTGYGYTF
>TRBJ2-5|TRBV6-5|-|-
TGTGCCAGCAGTGAGGGGGGGGGTCAGCGGTACTTC
CASSEGGGQRYF
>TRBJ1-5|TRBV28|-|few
TGTGCCAGCAGTTACAGGGTTGACGGCCAGCCCCAGCATTTT
CASSYRVDGQPQHF
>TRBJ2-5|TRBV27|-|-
TGTGCCAGCAGTGGACAAAATGGCGGGGACCCCCCAGAGACCCAGTACTTC
CASSGQNGGDPPETQYF
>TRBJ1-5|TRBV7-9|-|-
TGTGCCAGCAGCCCGGGACCGAGTAATAATCAGCCCCAGCATTTT
CASSPGPSNNQPQHF
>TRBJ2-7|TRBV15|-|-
TGTGCCACCAGCAGAATCGGTCTCTACGAGCAGTACTTC
CATSRIGLYEQYF
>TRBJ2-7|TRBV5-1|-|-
TGCGCCAGCAGCTCCGGAATTCTAGTCTACGAGCAGTACTTC
CASSSGILVYEQYF
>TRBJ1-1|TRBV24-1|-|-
TGTGCCACCAGTGAAAACTCGGGGGGAGGCACTGAAGCTTTCTTT
CATSENSGGGTEAFF
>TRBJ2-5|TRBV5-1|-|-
TGCGCCAGCAGCCTGAGTGGTTGGCAGCTTAACAATGAGCAGTACTTC
CASSLSGWQLNNEQYF
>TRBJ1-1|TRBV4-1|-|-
TGCGCCAGCAGCCCCCAATCGAACACTGAAGCTTTCTTT
CASSPQSNTEAFF
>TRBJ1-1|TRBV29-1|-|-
TGCAGCGGTAACCAGGGACGTACTGAAGCTTTCTTT
CSGNQGRTEAFF
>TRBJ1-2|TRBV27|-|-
TGTGCCAGCAGTTTAGCCCCGGGTTTCTATGGCTACACCTTC
CASSLAPGFYGYTF
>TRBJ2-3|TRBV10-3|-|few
TGTGCCACCCGGTTAGGCGGGGTAACAGATACGCAGTATTTT
CATRLGGVTDTQYF
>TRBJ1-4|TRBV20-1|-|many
TGCAGTGCTTCGAATGAAAAACTGTTTTTT
CSASNEKLFF
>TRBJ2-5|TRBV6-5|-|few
TGTGCCAGCAGTTACTCGAGCGGGTCACAGGAGACCCAGTACTTC
CASSYSSGSQETQYF